One sample yielded the 25 T cell receptor beta chains listed below, sequenced in a study of human CD8 memory T cell subsets. Investigators built TCR beta libraries using UMI-labeled 5' RACE. From the 5' RACE reads, TCRdb lists one entry per CDR3 protein and no DNA. In all, the sample yields approximately 12,000 distinct CDR3 sequences. The material sequenced was CD8+ T cells from PBMCs. The source of these receptors is a human donor in good health.

The chain links TRBV6-2 or TRBV6-3 to TRBJ2-2; the D call of TRBD2 rests on TCRdb alone, since no DNA is present to check it. The CDR3 has 20 residues. The germline gives CDR1 MNHEY, CDR2 SVGEGT. The CDR3 loop reads CASSYYGLAGGTSHTGELFF.

The chain recombines TRBV15 with TRBJ2-2; TCRdb's D call of TRBD1 is untestable without DNA. The CDR3 is 16 amino acids. Per germline, CDR1 LNHNV and CDR2 YYDKDF (reference sequence). The CDR3 loop is CATSRGQSLNTGELFF. Full variable domain (rest looked up from reference TRBV15 and TRBJ2-2): DAMVIQNPRYQVTQFGKPVTLSCSQTLNHNVMYWYQQKSSQAPKLLFHYYDKDFNNEADTPDNFQSRRPNTSFCFLDIRSPGLGDTAMYLCATSRGQSLNTGELFFGEGSRLTVL.

The V call is TRBV18, the J call TRBJ2-3; TCRdb proposes TRBD2, but this gene call is untestable without DNA. The CDR3 totals 15 residues. CDR1 and CDR2 from the germline V gene are KGHSH and LQKENI. The chain's CDR3 is CASLGTSPVVNTQYF. Filled out from reference TRBV18 and TRBJ2-3, the complete variable domain reads NAGVMQNPRHLVRRRGQEARLRCSPMKGHSHVYWYRQLPEEGLKFMVYLQKENIIDESGMPKERFSAEFPKEGPSILRIQQVVRGDSAAYFCASLGTSPVVNTQYFGPGTRLTVL.

V and J are TRBV12-3 or TRBV12-4 and TRBJ2-2; TCRdb's D gene call, TRBD1, goes unchecked for lack of DNA. The CDR3 runs 14 residues. This chain's CDR3 is CASSFWGATGELFF.

The chain carries TRBV28 and TRBJ1-5. The CDR3 sequence is 13 residues long. Germline CDR1 is MDHEN and CDR2 is SYDVKM. CDR3 residues: CASRPRSNQPQHF.

The chain carries TRBV5-1 and TRBJ1-2; as DNA is missing, the TRBD1 call by TCRdb cannot be tested. Looked up from germline, CDR1 is SGHRS and CDR2 is YFSETQ. This CDR3 comprises 13 residues. CDR3 amino acids: CASTTGGANGYTF. Supplemented by reference TRBV5-1 and TRBJ1-2, the full variable domain reads KAGVTQTPRYLIKTRGQQVTLSCSPISGHRSVSWYQQTPGQGLQFLFEYFSETQRNKGNFPGRFSGRQFSNSRSEMNVSTLELGDSALYLCASTTGGANGYTFGSGTRLTVV.

V usage is TRBV12-3 or TRBV12-4 and J usage is TRBJ1-5. This CDR3 is 14 amino acids long. The CDR3 region is CASRVGLDNQPQHF.

The J gene is TRBJ1-2, the V gene TRBV6-5. The CDR3 has 14 residues. Germline lookup yields CDR1 MNHEY and CDR2 SVGAGI. The CDR3 here is CASSYSGSSYGYTF.

The rearrangement uses TRBV29-1 and TRBJ1-2. The CDR3 has 13 amino acids. Germline CDR1 SQVTM, CDR2 ANQGSEA. This CDR3 is CSVDPSYHYGYTF. Full variable domain (outside the CDR3, taken from reference TRBV29-1 and TRBJ1-2): SAVISQKPSRDICQRGTSLTIQCQVDSQVTMMFWYRQQPGQSLTLIATANQGSEATYESGFVIDKFPISRPNLTFSTLTVSNMSPEDSSIYLCSVDPSYHYGYTFGSGTRLTVV.

The chain carries TRBV13 and TRBJ2-2; the D gene TCRdb calls, TRBD2, cannot be checked with no DNA. Germline values: CDR1 PRHDT, CDR2 FYEKMQ (reference sequence). This CDR3 region has 15 residues. The CDR3 is CASSVGGGETGELFF.

The chain carries TRBV6-5 and TRBJ2-3; checking the TCRdb D call of TRBD1 is not possible without DNA. The CDR3 spans 14 residues. CDR1 is MNHEY, CDR2 SVGAGI, per germline. CDR3: CASSSPASTDTQYF.

The rearrangement links TRBV5-4 to TRBJ2-1; there is no DNA to check the TCRdb D call of TRBD1. CDR1 and CDR2 (germline): SGHNT, YYREEE (reference sequence). The CDR3 has 15 residues. The chain's CDR3 is CASSWGQGAGNEQFF.

This rearrangement joins TRBV20-1 to TRBJ2-3; the D gene TCRdb calls, TRBD2, cannot be checked with no DNA. The CDR3 loop spans 19 amino acids. Germline CDR1 reads DFQATT; CDR2 reads SNEGSKA (reference sequence). CDR3 residues: CSARDTGLAGGFDTDTQYF.

This clonotype is called medium-sized based on its frequency. The gene calls are TRBV14 and TRBJ2-7. CDR3 length: 12 amino acids. Germline values: CDR1 SGHDN, CDR2 FVKESK. The CDR3 loop reads CASSRGLGEQYF.

CDR3: CASSLRDRGPSREQYF. The V and J genes are TRBV28 and TRBJ2-7; the TCRdb D gene call, TRBD1, has no DNA to confirm it. The CDR3 sequence is 16 residues long. CDR1 is MDHEN and CDR2 is SYDVKM in the germline V gene.

The genes are TRBV7-3 and TRBJ2-1. The CDR3 contains 15 residues. Looked up from germline, CDR1 is SGHTA and CDR2 is FQGTGA. The CDR3 protein is CASSTAQSSYNEQFF.

V gene TRBV21-1 combines with J gene TRBJ1-2. TRBV21-1 is designated a pseudogene. The CDR3 consists of 17 residues. The CDR3 reads CASSNCEGPIANYGYTF.

Its frequency marks this clonotype as medium-sized (0.01 to 0.1%). This chain links TRBV4-2 with TRBJ1-2; the TCRdb call, TRBD1, lacks DNA for checking. Germline CDR1 reads LGHNA; CDR2 reads YNFKEQ. This CDR3 spans 18 amino acids. The CDR3: CASSQDWTGARNTYGYTF.

The CDR3 loop is CSARDGGTWDTEAFF. The V and J genes are TRBV20-1 and TRBJ1-1. CDR1 and CDR2 from the germline V gene are DFQATT and SNEGSKA (reference sequence). The CDR3 spans 15 residues.

The chain carries TRBV21-1 and TRBJ2-7; absent DNA, TCRdb's TRBD2 call cannot be checked. TRBV21-1 is flagged as a pseudogene. The CDR3 covers 16 residues. The CDR3 sequence: CASSKVAGVFDYEQYF.

The V call is TRBV7-9, the J call TRBJ1-2; TCRdb selects TRBD1, and the lack of DNA leaves this call unchecked. The CDR3 contains 12 residues. Germline lookup yields CDR1 SEHNR and CDR2 FQNEAQ (reference sequence). The CDR3 sequence: CASTPGDYGYTF.

The genes are TRBV3-1 and TRBJ2-7; TCRdb proposes TRBD2, but this gene call is untestable without DNA. Germline V gives CDR1 LGHDT, CDR2 YNNKEL (reference sequence). The length of the CDR3 is 13 residues. This CDR3 reads CASSPGGKYEQYF.

The rearrangement uses TRBV4-3 and TRBJ2-7. CDR1 and CDR2 from the germline V gene are LGHNA and YSLEER. The CDR3 is made up of 14 amino acids. This CDR3 is CASSQDLGLGEQYF.

Judged by frequency, this clonotype is medium-sized. The rearrangement links TRBV7-8 to TRBJ2-1; the TCRdb D gene call, TRBD1, has no DNA to confirm it. The V gene's germline CDR1 is SGHVS and CDR2 FQNEAQ. This CDR3 region has 14 residues. CDR3 loop: CASSSGTQANEQFF.

V usage is TRBV9 and J usage is TRBJ2-5; the TCRdb call, TRBD2, lacks DNA for checking. The CDR3 is 16 residues long. Germline loops: CDR1 SGDLS, CDR2 YYNGEE. The CDR3 loop reads CASSVVPSGNQETQYF.